This T cell receptor beta chain was recovered during a study of T cell changes during pregnancy in multiple sclerosis. Measured with immunoSEQ multiplex PCR; TCRdb has only the in-frame clones, and not every one. The sample has tens of thousands of clones, around 94% seen once; the top ten hold roughly 3%. The germline V and J ends were trimmed by 0 bases and 8 bases, with 7 bases remaining between them. The CDR3 covers 11 residues. CDR1 GTSNPN and CDR2 SVGIG come from the germline V gene (reference sequence). This clone occurred once. Other DNA sequences from this sample encode an identical CDR3 as well.

The source of this sequence is a female donor in good health, enrolled as a control in a pregnancy study. This specimen consisted of CD8+ T cells from peripheral blood mononuclear cells, obtained in the third trimester of pregnancy. V and J are TRBV30 and TRBJ1-1, with D unclear. The CDR3 region is CAWSVSPEAFF. The CDR3 DNA reads TGTGCCTGGAGTGTTTCCCCAGAAGCTTTCTTT.